Following are 12 T cell receptor beta chains from one sample sequenced in a study of human T cells and chemical hapten exposure (TCRdb year 2021). The library was obtained by RACE. TCRdb records NextSeq 500 as the sequencer. The raw public reads went through TCRdb reprocessing: fastp at Q25, MiXCR clone calling, in-frame beta chains kept. Entries that share a CDR3 protein sequence are merged under the most common genes and DNA. This sample lists about 93,000 distinct CDR3 sequences; around 9% were detected once. 2.5% to 3.5% of the sample belongs to the ten largest clones. The time point label, as the study defines it: healthy volunteer bleed at 2 weeks. Total RNA was extracted from unfractionated whole blood collected in Tempus Blood RNA tubes. Material for sequencing was whole blood. All receptors derive from a female donor in good health. Some clones in this sample may be carry-over from other donors' samples.

The chain links TRBV28 to TRBJ2-7; the D gene is possibly TRBD2 (5 bases). Germline CDR1 reads MDHEN; CDR2 reads SYDVKM. There are 15 residues in the CDR3. Trimming stripped 6 bases from V and 0 bases from J, with 15 bases between. The DNA of the CDR3 is TGTGCCAGCAGCCCCTCGGCCAGCGGCTCCTACGAGCAGTACTTC. The encoded protein is CASSPSASGSYEQYF.

The V gene is TRBV6-1, the J gene TRBJ1-3, with D hard to call. Germline values: CDR1 MNHNS, CDR2 SASEGT. The CDR3 has 14 residues. Trimming took 2 bases from V and 1 from J, leaving 6 bases between them. The CDR3 here is CASSEPKSGNTIYF. DNA for the CDR3: TGTGCCAGCAGTGAACCCAAGTCTGGAAACACCATATATTTT.

This clonotype has ten or more counts. The rearrangement uses TRBV28 and TRBJ1-2, with TRBD1 identical over 12 bases. The CDR3 totals 14 residues. Germline V gene data show CDR1 as MDHEN and CDR2 as SYDVKM. The junction had 2 bases not matched to a gene; V was cut back by 5 bases and J by 4 bases. DNA of the CDR3: TGTGCCAGCAGTCAGGGACAGGGGGCCTATGGCTACACCTTC. Amino acid sequence: CASSQGQGAYGYTF.

This clonotype showed up just a few times. The V and J genes are TRBV19 and TRBJ2-1; D possibly matches TRBD1 or TRBD2 (5 bases each). Trimming stripped 4 bases from V and 4 bases from J, with 17 bases between. This CDR3 is built from 16 residues. CDR1 and CDR2 (germline): LNHDA, SQIVND (reference sequence). CDR3 residues: CASSTGTRVTYNEQFF. Written as DNA, the CDR3 is TGTGCCAGTAGTACCGGGACCCGCGTAACGTACAATGAGCAGTTCTTC.

This rearrangement joins TRBV3-1 to TRBJ2-2; tentative D call: TRBD2 (5 bases). CDR1 is LGHDT and CDR2 is YNNKEL in the germline V gene (reference sequence). This CDR3 spans 18 amino acids. V was shortened by 1 base and J by 2 bases, with 17 bases between the two germline ends. Here the CDR3 reads CASSQVAAKRTNTGELFF. The CDR3 DNA reads TGTGCCAGCAGCCAAGTGGCAGCTAAGCGGACCAACACCGGGGAGCTGTTTTTT. Supplemented by reference TRBV3-1 and TRBJ2-2, the full variable domain reads DTAVSQTPKYLVTQMGNDKSIKCEQNLGHDTMYWYKQDSKKFLKIMFSYNNKELIINETVPNRFSPKSPDKAHLNLHINSLELGDSAVYFCASSQVAAKRTNTGELFFGEGSRLTVL.

This clonotype was seen more than once but under ten times. The chain couples TRBV6-5 to TRBJ2-3; 11 bases map to TRBD2. Germline loops: CDR1 MNHEY, CDR2 SVGAGI. CDR3 length equals 21 residues. Trimming took 0 bases from V and 2 from J; bases not matched to a gene: 16. The CDR3 DNA reads as TGTGCCAGCAGTTACTCCACCCACCCTAGCGGGAGGATTTTCACCACAGATACGCAGTATTTT. It specifies CASSYSTHPSGRIFTTDTQYF.

This clonotype has at least ten counts. The DNA for the CDR3 is TGCAGCGTTGAAGGGCCCCCGGTGGCCCGCCCCTACAATGAGCAGTTCTTC. Translated: CSVEGPPVARPYNEQFF. The J gene is TRBJ2-1, the V gene TRBV29-1, with D hard to call. Germline V lookup: CDR1 SQVTM, CDR2 ANQGSEA. Trimming took off 1 base at V and 2 bases at J, with 18 bases between the two ends. This CDR3 region has 17 residues.

The chain recombines TRBV29-1 with TRBJ2-1; TRBD2 aligns across 7 bases. Looked up from germline, CDR1 is SQVTM and CDR2 is ANQGSEA. V gave up 6 bases and J gave up 0 bases; unmatched junction bases: 5. This CDR3 is 14 amino acids long. The CDR3 sequence: CSVTGGSSYNEQFF. The CDR3 coding sequence is TGCAGCGTAACCGGGGGGAGCTCCTACAATGAGCAGTTCTTC.

This clonotype appeared a few times. The rearrangement uses TRBV7-9 and TRBJ2-5, with TRBD2 matching 8 bases. With V trimmed by 6 bases and J by 1 base, 4 bases remained unmatched. The germline gives CDR1 SEHNR, CDR2 FQNEAQ (reference sequence). The CDR3 runs to 14 residues. The chain's CDR3 is CASRASGFQETQYF. DNA for the CDR3: TGTGCCAGCAGGGCTAGCGGGTTCCAAGAGACCCAGTACTTC.

The chain is built from TRBV5-1 and TRBJ2-5; TRBD1 aligns across 8 bases. The CDR3 runs to 14 residues. V lost 2 bases, J lost 4 bases, and 4 bases stayed unmatched. Germline V gene lookup returns CDR1 SGHRS and CDR2 YFSETQ. CDR3 residues: CASSLSGTGETQYF. The CDR3 bases are TGCGCCAGCAGCTTATCCGGGACAGGAGAGACCCAGTACTTC.

This clonotype was observed at least ten times. The chain couples TRBV28 to TRBJ1-4; tentative D call: TRBD1 (5 bases). This CDR3 has 14 amino acids. Per the germline V gene, CDR1 is MDHEN and CDR2 is SYDVKM. Trimming pared 3 bases from V and 4 bases from J, leaving 9 bases between. In nucleotides, the CDR3 is TGTGCCAGCAGTTTCCGGGGACGTAATGAAAAACTGTTTTTT. Its protein product is CASSFRGRNEKLFF.

The chain recombines TRBV5-6 with TRBJ2-3; 11 bases fit TRBD1. Per germline, CDR1 SGHDT and CDR2 YYEEEE. This CDR3 is 16 amino acids long. V was pared by 4 bases and J by 5 bases, with 9 bases of the junction left unmatched. The CDR3 nucleotides are TGTGCCAGCAGCCAGCCGGGACAGGGGGAAAGAGATACGCAGTATTTT. This translates into CASSQPGQGERDTQYF.